The clone carrying this T cell receptor (beta chain) occurred a few times. The antigen is undetermined. The length of the CDR3 is 12 residues. V shed 7 bases and J 11 bases; nucleotides not matched to a gene: 7. The V gene's germline CDR1 is SEHNR and CDR2 FQNEAQ (reference sequence). The source of the sample is a study of CD8 T cells in ankylosing spondylitis. Findings and limits, study-wide: One TCR beta motif, made up of eight or nine highly homologous variants, appeared characteristic of ankylosing spondylitis blood.

TCRdb called the 5' RACE reads again in MiXCR, with one record for every CDR3 protein. The sample has under 130,000 distinct CDR3 sequences; around 24% are singletons. The chain uses TRBV7-9 and TRBJ1-3; 8 bases are a match to TRBD1. The specimen sequenced was synovial fluid, either unsorted or a sorted T cell fraction (not recorded which). This TCR derives from a male donor with ankylosing spondylitis. The CDR3 loop reads CASNPGQGAIYF. The CDR3 DNA reads as TGTGCCAGCAACCCAGGACAGGGAGCCATATATTTT.